This T cell receptor (beta chain) was sequenced for a study of blood T cells in healthy people across ages (dated by TCRdb to the mid-2010s). Describing the broader study: In model experiments, roughly one uniquely barcoded TCR beta cDNA molecule per two T cells was captured by template switching. Two additional independent replicas of 1 million unique cDNA reads from the same blood draw were analyzed for two donors (one aged 18 to 29 and one aged 80 or older). Four age groups were formed from the donors: young (average approximately 15 years), middle-aged (around 39), aged (over 55) and long-lived (roughly 81). The study measured age-related changes in TCR beta repertoire diversity using deep sequencing normalized with unique cDNA molecular identifiers. Donors of different ages were randomly distributed across sequencing lanes to avoid experimental bias.

The donors were roughly 40 Caucasian individuals from Russia, aged roughly 6 to 90 years, who were systemically healthy. Each donor gave about 9.2 milliliters of peripheral blood, drawn into EDTA-treated Vacutainer tubes. PBMCs were isolated by Ficoll-Paque density-gradient centrifugation, with at least 6 million obtained per sample. Total RNA, at least 5.5 micrograms per sample, was extracted from PBMCs with Trizol reagent. For every donor, an aliquot of PBMCs went through flow cytometry to measure the percentages of naive CD45RAhigh/CD27high T cells. The CDR3 runs 11 residues from the cysteine to the phenylalanine. Just the 33-base CDR3 DNA is kept, in frame starting at base 1. V and J are truncated by 6 bases and 10 bases respectively, leaving an intervening sequence of 12 bases. Reading the germline V gene gives CDR1 MNHEY and CDR2 SVGAGI. Library preparation employed 5' RACE. The sample was run on an Illumina HiSeq 2500. The second PCR ran for about 7 to 11 cycles and used a J-beta primer mix along with a sample-barcoded 5' primer. A template-switch 5' adaptor carrying 12 random nucleotides introduced a unique molecular identifier onto each TCR beta cDNA molecule. At least 2.5 million CDR3-containing paired-end reads were obtained from each sample. First-strand cDNA synthesis was performed from all RNA using the Mint cDNA synthesis kit, with priming by a TRBC-specific oligonucleotide. All cDNA was treated with uracil-DNA glycosylase and then went through a first 18-cycle PCR with the universal primers M1SS and BC2_uni_R. On the authors' methods: Normalization of each sample was performed by random selection of 1 million high-quality reads, each carrying a distinct molecular identifier. Instead of being binned into consensus sequences, reads that shared molecular identifiers were thrown out. MiTCR, run with a Q25 quality threshold and the strictest error-elimination algorithm, handled CDR3 identification, clonotype clustering and error correction. A nonparametric unseen species model using Euler transformation provided a lower-bound estimate of total TCR beta diversity. TCRdb reprocessed the public reads (quality trimming at Q25 with fastp, clone calling with MiXCR) and kept in-frame beta chains. Identical CDR3 protein sequences are pooled into one entry, listed with their most common genes and DNA. The V and J calls come from TCRdb's annotation, not from the publication. Recorded for this sample are roughly 2 million distinct CDR3 sequences; 49% of them occurred a single time. The top ten clonotypes cover 2% to 2.5% of the sample.

About this clonotype: Its antigen is currently not known. It has no much larger one-base neighbor in the sample; base qualities were not kept.

What the work shows at the level of the full study, not this receptor alone: Observed TCR beta diversity per million T cells fell roughly linearly with age, and a significant reduction was already apparent by age around 40. Because profiling used bulk unsorted PBMCs, naive and antigen-experienced compartments could not be compared conclusively. There was a strong correlation between observed TCR beta diversity and the percentage of naive T cells measured by flow cytometry. The long-lived group showed more naive CD4+ T cells, fewer expanded clones and increased TCR diversity than the aged group, suggesting age selection. Total diversity estimates from one million sequenced T cells were considered lower bounds and underestimates. The CMV infection status of donors was not known, potentially confounding age-related changes in expanded clonotypes.

The sample was blood. This TCR was recovered from a woman aged 40 to 50 in good health. Recombination connected TRBV6-5 to TRBJ1-2; TRBD1 is a weak D gene call, 5 bases matching. The CDR3 protein: CASRNQGSYTF. The bases are TGTGCCAGCAGAAACCAGGGTTCCTACACCTTC.